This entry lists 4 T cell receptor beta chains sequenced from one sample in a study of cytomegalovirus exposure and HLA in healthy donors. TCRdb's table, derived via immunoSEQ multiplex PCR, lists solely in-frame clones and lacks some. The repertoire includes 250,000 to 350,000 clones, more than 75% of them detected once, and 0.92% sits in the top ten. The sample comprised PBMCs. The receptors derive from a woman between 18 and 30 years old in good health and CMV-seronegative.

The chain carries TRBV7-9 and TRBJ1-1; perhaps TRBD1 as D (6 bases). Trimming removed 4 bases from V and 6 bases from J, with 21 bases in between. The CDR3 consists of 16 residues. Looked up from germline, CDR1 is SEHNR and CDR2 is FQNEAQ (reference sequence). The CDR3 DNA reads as TGTGCCAGCAGCTCCCCGGCCGGGACAAGGGGTCCTGAAGCTTTCTTT. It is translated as CASSSPAGTRGPEAFF.

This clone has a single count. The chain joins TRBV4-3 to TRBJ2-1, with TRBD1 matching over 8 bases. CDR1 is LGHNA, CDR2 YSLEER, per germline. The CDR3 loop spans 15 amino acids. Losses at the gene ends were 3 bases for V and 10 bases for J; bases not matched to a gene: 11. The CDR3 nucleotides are TGCGCCAGCAGCCAGGCGTTGTCAGGGGGCAGGGAGCAGTTCTTC. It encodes CASSQALSGGREQFF.

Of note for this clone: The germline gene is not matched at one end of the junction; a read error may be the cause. The DNA of the CDR3 is TGTGCCAGCAGCTTGGGGACTAGCAAAGATACGCAGTATTTT. Its translation is CASSLGTSKDTQYF. The chain carries TRBV5-4 and TRBJ2-3; 8 nucleotides match TRBD2. CDR3 length: 14 amino acids. Germline V lookup: CDR1 SGHNT, CDR2 YYREEE (reference sequence).

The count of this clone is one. The CDR3 sequence is CASSLRDRVVGELFF. The CDR3 DNA reads TGCGCCAGCAGCCTCCGGGACAGGGTTGTCGGGGAGCTGTTTTTT. The genes are TRBV5-1 and TRBJ2-2; 9 nucleotides align to TRBD1. The length of the CDR3 is 15 residues. Germline loops: CDR1 SGHRS, CDR2 YFSETQ. The J segment lost 7 bases and the V segment lost 4 bases, leaving 8 bases of the junction unmatched. The whole variable domain, filled in from reference TRBV5-1 and TRBJ2-2, reads KAGVTQTPRYLIKTRGQQVTLSCSPISGHRSVSWYQQTPGQGLQFLFEYFSETQRNKGNFPGRFSGRQFSNSRSEMNVSTLELGDSALYLCASSLRDRVVGELFFGEGSRLTVL.